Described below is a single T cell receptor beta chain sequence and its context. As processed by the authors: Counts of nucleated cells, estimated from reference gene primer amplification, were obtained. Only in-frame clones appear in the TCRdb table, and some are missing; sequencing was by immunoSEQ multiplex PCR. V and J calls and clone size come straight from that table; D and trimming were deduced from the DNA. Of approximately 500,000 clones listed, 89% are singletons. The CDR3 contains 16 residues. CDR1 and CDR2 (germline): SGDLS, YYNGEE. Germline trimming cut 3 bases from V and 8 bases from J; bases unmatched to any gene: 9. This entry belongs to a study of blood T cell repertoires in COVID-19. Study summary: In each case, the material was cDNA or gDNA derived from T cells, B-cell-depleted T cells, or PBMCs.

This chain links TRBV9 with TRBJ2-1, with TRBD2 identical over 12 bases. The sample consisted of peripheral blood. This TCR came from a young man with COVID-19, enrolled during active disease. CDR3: CASSAATSGSWDEQFF. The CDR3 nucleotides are TGTGCCAGCAGCGCCGCGACTAGCGGGAGTTGGGATGAGCAGTTCTTC.